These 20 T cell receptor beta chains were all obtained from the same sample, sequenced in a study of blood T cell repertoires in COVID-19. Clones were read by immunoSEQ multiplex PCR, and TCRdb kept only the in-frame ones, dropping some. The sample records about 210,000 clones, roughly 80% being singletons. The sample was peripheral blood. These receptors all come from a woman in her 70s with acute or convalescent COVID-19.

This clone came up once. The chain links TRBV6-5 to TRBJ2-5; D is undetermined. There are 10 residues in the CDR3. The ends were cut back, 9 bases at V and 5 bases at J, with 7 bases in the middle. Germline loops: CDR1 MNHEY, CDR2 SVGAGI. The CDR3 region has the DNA TGTGCCAGTGGTCGGGAGACCCAGTACTTC. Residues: CASGRETQYF.

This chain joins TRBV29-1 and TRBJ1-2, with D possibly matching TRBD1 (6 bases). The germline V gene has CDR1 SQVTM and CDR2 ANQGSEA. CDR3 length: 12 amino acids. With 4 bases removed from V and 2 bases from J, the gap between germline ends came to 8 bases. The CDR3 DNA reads TGCAGCGTTGCGGGACAAAACTATGGCTACACCTTC. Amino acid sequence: CSVAGQNYGYTF.

The DNA of the CDR3 is TGTGCCAGCAGCCCCCTTTCACTTAGCACAGATACGCAGTATTTT. Translation gives CASSPLSLSTDTQYF. J is TRBJ2-3 and V is TRBV7-2, with D hard to call. CDR3 size: 15 residues. With 5 bases removed from V and 0 bases from J, the gap between germline ends came to 12 bases. The V gene's germline CDR1 is SGHTA and CDR2 FQGNSA.

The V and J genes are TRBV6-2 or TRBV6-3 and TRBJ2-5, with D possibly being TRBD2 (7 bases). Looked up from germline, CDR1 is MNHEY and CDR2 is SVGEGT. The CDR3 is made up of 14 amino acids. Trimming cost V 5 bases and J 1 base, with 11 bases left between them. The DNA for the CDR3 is TGTGCCAGCAGTCGAGGGGGGGTCCAAGAGACCCAGTACTTC. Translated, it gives CASSRGGVQETQYF.

The CDR3 protein is CASSVGEAGGSPLHF. Here the CDR3 DNA reads TGTGCCAGCAGCGTAGGAGAGGCAGGGGGTTCACCCCTCCACTTT. The chain combines TRBV9 with TRBJ1-6; 7 bases match TRBD1. Germline V CDR1 and CDR2: SGDLS, YYNGEE. CDR3 size: 15 residues. V gave up 0 bases and J gave up 9 bases; unmatched junction bases: 6.

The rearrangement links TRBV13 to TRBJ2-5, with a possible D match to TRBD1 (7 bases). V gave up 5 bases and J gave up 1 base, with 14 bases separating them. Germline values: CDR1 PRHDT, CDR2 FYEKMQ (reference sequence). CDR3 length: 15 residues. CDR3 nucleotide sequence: TGTGCCAGCAGCCGCGGGACAGACCTCCAAGAGACCCAGTACTTC. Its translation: CASSRGTDLQETQYF.

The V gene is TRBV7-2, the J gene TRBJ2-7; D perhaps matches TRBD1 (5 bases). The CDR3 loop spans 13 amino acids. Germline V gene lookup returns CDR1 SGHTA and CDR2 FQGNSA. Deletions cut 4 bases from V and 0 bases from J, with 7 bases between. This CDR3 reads CASSYDSSYEQYF. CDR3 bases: TGTGCCAGCAGCTACGACAGCTCCTACGAGCAGTACTTC.

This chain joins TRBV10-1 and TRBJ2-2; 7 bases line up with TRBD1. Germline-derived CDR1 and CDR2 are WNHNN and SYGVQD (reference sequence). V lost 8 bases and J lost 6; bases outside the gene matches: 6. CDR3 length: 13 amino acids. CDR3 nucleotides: TGCGCCAGCGCTGCAGGGGGATCCGGGGAGCTGTTTTTT. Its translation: CASAAGGSGELFF.

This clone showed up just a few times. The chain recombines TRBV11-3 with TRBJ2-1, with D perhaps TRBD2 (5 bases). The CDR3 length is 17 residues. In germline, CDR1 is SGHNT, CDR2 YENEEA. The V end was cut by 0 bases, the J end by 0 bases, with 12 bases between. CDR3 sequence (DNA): TGTGCCAGCAGCTTAGATCTGGGAGCGAGCTCCTACAATGAGCAGTTCTTC. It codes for CASSLDLGASSYNEQFF.

CDR3 in DNA: TGTGCCACCAGCAGAGGCCGAACCGGGACTAGCGGGGGGAATGAGCAGTTCTTC. Amino acids: CATSRGRTGTSGGNEQFF. The gene calls are TRBV15 and TRBJ2-1; 15 bases are shared with TRBD2. Trimming at V came to 1 base and at J to 7 bases, leaving 8 bases not matched to a gene. The CDR3 consists of 18 residues. Germline-derived CDR1 and CDR2 are LNHNV and YYDKDF (reference sequence).

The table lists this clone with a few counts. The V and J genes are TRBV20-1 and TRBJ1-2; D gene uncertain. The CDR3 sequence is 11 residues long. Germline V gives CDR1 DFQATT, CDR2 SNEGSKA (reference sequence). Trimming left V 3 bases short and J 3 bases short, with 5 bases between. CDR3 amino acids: CSASGDYGYTF. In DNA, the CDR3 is TGCAGTGCTAGCGGGGACTATGGCTACACCTTC.

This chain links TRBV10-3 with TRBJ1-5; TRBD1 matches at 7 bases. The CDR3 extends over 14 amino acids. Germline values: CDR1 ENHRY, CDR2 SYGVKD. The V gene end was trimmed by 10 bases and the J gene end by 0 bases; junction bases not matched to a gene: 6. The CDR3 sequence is CATGQDDSNQPQHF. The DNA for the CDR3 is TGTGCCACTGGACAGGACGATAGCAATCAGCCCCAGCATTTT.

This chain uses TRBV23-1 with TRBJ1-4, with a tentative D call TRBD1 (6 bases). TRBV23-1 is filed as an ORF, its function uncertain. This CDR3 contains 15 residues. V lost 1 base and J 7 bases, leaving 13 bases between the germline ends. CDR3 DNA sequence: TGCGCCAGCAGTCAATATTGGGGGGGCGGTGAAAAACTGTTTTTT. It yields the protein CASSQYWGGGEKLFF.

The CDR3 here is CASSLAAGIDYNEQFF. The DNA for the CDR3 is TGTGCCAGCAGCTTGGCCGCCGGGATAGATTACAATGAGCAGTTCTTC. The chain employs TRBV5-4 and TRBJ2-1; tentative D call: TRBD2 (5 bases). The germline gives CDR1 SGHNT, CDR2 YYREEE (reference sequence). V lost 0 bases and J lost 4, with 14 bases in between. The CDR3 is 16 residues long.

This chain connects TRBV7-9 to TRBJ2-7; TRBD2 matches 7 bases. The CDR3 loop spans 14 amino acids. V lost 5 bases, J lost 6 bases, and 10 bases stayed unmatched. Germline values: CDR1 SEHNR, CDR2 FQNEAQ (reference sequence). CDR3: CASSPAGVGFEQYF. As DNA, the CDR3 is TGTGCCAGCAGCCCCGCGGGAGTGGGGTTCGAGCAGTACTTC.

CDR3 protein: CASSEGQNYGYTF. In DNA form, the CDR3 reads TGCGCCAGCAGTGAGGGACAGAACTATGGCTACACCTTC. The chain links TRBV10-1 to TRBJ1-2, with D perhaps TRBD1 (6 bases). The germline CDR1 and CDR2 sequences are WNHNN and SYGVQD (reference sequence). This CDR3 has 13 amino acids. With 2 bases removed from V and 2 bases from J, the gap between germline ends came to 6 bases.

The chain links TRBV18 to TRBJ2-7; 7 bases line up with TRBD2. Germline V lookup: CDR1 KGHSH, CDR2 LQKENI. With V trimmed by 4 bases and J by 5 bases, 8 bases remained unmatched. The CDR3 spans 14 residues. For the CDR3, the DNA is TGTGCCAGCTCACGGTTGGCGGGGGAGGACGAGCAGTACTTC. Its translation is CASSRLAGEDEQYF.

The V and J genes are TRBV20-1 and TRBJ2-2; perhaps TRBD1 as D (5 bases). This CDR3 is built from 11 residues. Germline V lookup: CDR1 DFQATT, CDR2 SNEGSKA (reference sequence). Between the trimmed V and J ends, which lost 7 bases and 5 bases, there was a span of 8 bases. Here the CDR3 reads CSVQGTGELFF. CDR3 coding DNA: TGCAGTGTTCAGGGAACCGGGGAGCTGTTTTTT.

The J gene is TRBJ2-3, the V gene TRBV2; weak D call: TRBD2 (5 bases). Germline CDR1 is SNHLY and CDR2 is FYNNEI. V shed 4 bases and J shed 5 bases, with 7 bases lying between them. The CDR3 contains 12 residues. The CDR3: CASSVGLDTQYF. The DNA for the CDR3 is TGTGCCAGCAGTGTAGGACTAGATACGCAGTATTTT.

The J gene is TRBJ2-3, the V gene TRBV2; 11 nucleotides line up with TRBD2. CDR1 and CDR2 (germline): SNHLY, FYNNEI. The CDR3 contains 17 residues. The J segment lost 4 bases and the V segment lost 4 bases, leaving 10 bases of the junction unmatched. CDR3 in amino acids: CASSGYLAGGPADTQYF. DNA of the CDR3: TGTGCCAGCAGTGGGTACCTAGCGGGGGGACCCGCAGATACGCAGTATTTT.